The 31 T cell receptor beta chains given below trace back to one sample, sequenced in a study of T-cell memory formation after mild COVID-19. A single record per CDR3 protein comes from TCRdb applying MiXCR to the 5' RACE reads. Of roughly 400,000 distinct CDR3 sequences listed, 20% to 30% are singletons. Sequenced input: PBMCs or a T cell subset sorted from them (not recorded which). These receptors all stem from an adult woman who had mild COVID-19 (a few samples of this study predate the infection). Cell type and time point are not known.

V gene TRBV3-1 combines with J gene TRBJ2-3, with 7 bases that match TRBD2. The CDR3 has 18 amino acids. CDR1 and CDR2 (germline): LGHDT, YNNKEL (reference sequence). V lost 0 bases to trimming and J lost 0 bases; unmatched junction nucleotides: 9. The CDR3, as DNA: TGTGCCAGCAGCCAAGACCAACGGGTGCGGGGGAGCACAGATACGCAGTATTTT. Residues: CASSQDQRVRGSTDTQYF.

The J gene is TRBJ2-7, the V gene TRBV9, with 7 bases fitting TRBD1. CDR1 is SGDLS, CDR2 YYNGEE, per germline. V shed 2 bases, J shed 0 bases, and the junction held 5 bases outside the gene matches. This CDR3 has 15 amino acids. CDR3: CASSVSGTASYEQYF. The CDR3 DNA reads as TGTGCCAGCAGCGTGTCCGGGACAGCCTCCTACGAGCAGTACTTC. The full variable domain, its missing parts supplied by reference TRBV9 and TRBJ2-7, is DSGVTQTPKHLITATGQRVTLRCSPRSGDLSVYWYQQSLDQGLQFLIQYYNGEERAKGNILERFSAQQFPDLHSELNLSSLELGDSALYFCASSVSGTASYEQYFGPGTRLTVT.

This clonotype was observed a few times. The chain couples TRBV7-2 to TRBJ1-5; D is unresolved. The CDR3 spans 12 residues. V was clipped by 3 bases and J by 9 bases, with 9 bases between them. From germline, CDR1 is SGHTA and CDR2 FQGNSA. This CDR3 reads CASSFPGSPQHF. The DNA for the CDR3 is TGTGCCAGCAGCTTCCCAGGCTCGCCCCAGCATTTT.

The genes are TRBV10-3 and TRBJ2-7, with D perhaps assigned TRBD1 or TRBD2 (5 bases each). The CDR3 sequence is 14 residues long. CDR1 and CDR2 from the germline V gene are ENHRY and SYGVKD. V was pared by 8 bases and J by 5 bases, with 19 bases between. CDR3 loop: CAIRSGTEGHEQYF. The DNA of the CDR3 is TGTGCCATCCGGTCCGGGACCGAAGGACACGAGCAGTACTTC.

The CDR3 DNA is TGTGCCAGCAGCTTAGCCCAGCGCGGGGGGAGTTCACCCCTCCACTTT. As protein: CASSLAQRGGSSPLHF. The chain has TRBV7-8 and TRBJ1-6; D may be TRBD1 (5 bases). CDR1 and CDR2 (germline): SGHVS, FQNEAQ. Trimming pared 0 bases from V and 9 bases from J, leaving 15 bases between. The CDR3 consists of 16 residues.

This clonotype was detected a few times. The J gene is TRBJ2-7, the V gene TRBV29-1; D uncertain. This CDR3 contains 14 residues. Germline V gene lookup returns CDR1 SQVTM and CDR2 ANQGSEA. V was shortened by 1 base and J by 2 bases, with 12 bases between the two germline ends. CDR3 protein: CSVEGGEGTYEQYF. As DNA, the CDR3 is TGCAGCGTTGAAGGTGGGGAAGGTACCTACGAGCAGTACTTC.

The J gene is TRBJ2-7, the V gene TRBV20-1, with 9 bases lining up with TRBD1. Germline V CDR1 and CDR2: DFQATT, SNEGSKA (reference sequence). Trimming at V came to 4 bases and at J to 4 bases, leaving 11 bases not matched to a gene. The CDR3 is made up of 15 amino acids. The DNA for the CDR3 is TGCAGTGCTACTAGAGGCGACAGGGGGAGTTACGAGCAGTACTTC. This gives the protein CSATRGDRGSYEQYF.

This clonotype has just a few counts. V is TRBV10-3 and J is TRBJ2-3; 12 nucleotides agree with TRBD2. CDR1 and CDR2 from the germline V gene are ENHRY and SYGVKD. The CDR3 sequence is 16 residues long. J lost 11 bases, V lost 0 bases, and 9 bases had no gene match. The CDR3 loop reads CAISESTSGRSQGQYF. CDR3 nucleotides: TGTGCCATCAGTGAGTCTACTAGCGGGAGGTCCCAAGGGCAGTATTTT.

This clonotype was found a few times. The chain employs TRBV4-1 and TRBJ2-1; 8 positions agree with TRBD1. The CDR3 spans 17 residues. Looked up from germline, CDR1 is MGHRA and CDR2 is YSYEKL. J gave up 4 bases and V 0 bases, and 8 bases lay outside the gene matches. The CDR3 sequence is CASSQEDDRGQYNEQFF. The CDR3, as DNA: TGCGCCAGCAGCCAAGAGGATGACAGGGGCCAATACAATGAGCAGTTCTTC.

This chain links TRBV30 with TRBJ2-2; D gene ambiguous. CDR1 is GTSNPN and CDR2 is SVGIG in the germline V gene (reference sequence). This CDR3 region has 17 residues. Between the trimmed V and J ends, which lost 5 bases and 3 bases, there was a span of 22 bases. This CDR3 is CAWASNRASRDTGELFF. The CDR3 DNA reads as TGTGCCTGGGCCTCCAACCGGGCCTCACGGGACACCGGGGAGCTGTTTTTT.

The CDR3, as DNA: TGTGCCAGCAGCCAGGGACAGGGTAACGAAAAACTGTTTTTT. This gives the protein CASSQGQGNEKLFF. The V and J genes are TRBV7-9 and TRBJ1-4, with 9 nucleotides matching TRBD1. The V gene's germline CDR1 is SEHNR and CDR2 FQNEAQ (reference sequence). CDR3 length: 14 residues. J lost 8 bases, V lost 5 bases, and 6 bases had no gene match.

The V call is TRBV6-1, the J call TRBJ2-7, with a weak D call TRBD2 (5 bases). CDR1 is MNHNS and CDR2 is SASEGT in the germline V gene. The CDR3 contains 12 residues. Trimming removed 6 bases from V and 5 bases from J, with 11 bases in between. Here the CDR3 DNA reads TGTGCCAGCAGAACTAGTCTCCACGAGCAGTACTTC. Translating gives CASRTSLHEQYF.

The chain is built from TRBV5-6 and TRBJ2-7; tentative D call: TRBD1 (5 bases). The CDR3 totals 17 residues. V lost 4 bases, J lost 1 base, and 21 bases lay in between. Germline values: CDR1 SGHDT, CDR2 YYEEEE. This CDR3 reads CASSRLGPRVESYEQYF. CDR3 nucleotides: TGTGCCAGCAGCCGTTTGGGGCCCAGGGTTGAATCCTACGAGCAGTACTTC.

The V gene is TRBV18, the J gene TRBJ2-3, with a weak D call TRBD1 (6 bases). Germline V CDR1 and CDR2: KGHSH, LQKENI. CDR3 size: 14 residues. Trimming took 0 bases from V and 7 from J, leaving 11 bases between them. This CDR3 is CASSPPTGINTQYF. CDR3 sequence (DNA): TGTGCCAGCTCACCACCCACAGGGATAAATACGCAGTATTTT.

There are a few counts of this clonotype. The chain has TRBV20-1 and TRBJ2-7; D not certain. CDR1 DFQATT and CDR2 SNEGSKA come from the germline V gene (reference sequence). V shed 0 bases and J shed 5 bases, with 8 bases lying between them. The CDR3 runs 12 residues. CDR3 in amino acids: CSARDTEHEQYF. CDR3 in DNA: TGCAGTGCTAGAGATACAGAACACGAGCAGTACTTC.

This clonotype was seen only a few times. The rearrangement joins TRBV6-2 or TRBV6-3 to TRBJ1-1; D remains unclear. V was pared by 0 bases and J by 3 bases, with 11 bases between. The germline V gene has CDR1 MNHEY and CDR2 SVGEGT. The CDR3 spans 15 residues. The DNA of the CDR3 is TGTGCCAGCAGTTACTCGAGAGGCTGGGACACTGAAGCTTTCTTT. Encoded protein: CASSYSRGWDTEAFF.

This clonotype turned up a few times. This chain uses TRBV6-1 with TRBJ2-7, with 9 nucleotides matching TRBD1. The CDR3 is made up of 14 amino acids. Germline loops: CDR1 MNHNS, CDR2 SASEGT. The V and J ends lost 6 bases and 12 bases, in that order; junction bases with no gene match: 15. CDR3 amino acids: CASSDNQPGQGPYF. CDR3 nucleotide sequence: TGTGCCAGCAGCGATAACCAGCCAGGACAGGGGCCGTACTTC.

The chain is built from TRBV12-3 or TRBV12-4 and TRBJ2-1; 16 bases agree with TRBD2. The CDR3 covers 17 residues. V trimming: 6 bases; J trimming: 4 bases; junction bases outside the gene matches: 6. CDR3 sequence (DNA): TGTGCCAGCAGCCCCGGGACTAGCGGGGGGGATTACAATGAGCAGTTCTTC. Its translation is CASSPGTSGGDYNEQFF.

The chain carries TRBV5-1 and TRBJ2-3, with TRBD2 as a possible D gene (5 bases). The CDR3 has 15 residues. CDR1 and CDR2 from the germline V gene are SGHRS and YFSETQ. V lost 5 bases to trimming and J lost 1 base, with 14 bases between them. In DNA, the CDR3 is TGCGCCAGCAGAAAATCGACCGGGGGCACAGATACGCAGTATTTT. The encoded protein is CASRKSTGGTDTQYF.

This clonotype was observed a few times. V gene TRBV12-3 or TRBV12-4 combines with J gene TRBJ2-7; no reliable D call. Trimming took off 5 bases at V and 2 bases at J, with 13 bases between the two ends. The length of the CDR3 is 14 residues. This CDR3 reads CASSPDGGTYEQYF. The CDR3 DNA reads TGTGCCAGCAGTCCGGACGGTGGAACCTACGAGCAGTACTTC.

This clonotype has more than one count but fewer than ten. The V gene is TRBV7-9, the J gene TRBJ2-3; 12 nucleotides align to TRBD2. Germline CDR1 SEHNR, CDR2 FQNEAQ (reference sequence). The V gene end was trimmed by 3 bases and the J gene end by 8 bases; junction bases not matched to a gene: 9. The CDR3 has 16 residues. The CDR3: CASSFPTSGGGGTQYF. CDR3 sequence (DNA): TGTGCCAGCAGCTTTCCGACTAGCGGGGGCGGTGGTACGCAGTATTTT.

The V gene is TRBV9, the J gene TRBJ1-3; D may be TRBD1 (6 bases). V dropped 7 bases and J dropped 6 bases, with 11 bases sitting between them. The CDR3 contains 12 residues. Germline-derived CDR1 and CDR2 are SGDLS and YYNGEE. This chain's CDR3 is CASGRTENTIYF. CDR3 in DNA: TGTGCCAGCGGACGGACAGAAAACACCATATATTTT.

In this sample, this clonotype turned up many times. The CDR3, as DNA: TGCAGCGTTGAAGATCGGGGACAGTCCCTACTGCGCTATGGCTACACCTTC. Amino acid sequence: CSVEDRGQSLLRYGYTF. The gene calls are TRBV29-1 and TRBJ1-2, with 7 bases aligning to TRBD1. The CDR3 spans 17 residues. Losses at the gene ends were 0 bases for V and 4 bases for J; bases not matched to a gene: 14. CDR1 SQVTM and CDR2 ANQGSEA come from the germline V gene.

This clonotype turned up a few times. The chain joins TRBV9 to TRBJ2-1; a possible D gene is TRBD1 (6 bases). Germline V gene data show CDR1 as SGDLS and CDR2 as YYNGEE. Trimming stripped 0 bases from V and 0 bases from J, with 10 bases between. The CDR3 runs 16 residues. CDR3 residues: CASSVGGGGSYNEQFF. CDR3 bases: TGTGCCAGCAGCGTAGGTGGGGGCGGCTCCTACAATGAGCAGTTCTTC.

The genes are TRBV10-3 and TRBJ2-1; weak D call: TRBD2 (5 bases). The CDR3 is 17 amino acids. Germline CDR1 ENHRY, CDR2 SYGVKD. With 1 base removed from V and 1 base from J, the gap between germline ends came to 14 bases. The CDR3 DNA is TGTGCCATCAGTGAGTTAGGAGGTGGGAGTTCCTACAATGAGCAGTTCTTC. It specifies CAISELGGGSSYNEQFF.

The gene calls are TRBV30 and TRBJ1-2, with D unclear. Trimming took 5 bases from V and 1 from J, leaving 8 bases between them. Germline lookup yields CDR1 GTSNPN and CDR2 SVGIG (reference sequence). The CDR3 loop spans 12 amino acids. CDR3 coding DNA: TGTGCCTGGGACGTAGTTAACTATGGCTACACCTTC. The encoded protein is CAWDVVNYGYTF.

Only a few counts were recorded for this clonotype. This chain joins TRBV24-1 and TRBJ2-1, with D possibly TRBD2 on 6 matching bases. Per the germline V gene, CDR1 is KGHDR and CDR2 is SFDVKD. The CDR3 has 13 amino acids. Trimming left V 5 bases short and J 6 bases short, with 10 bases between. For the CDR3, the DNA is TGTGCCACCAGTGGCGGGACCGTCAATGAGCAGTTCTTC. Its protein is CATSGGTVNEQFF.

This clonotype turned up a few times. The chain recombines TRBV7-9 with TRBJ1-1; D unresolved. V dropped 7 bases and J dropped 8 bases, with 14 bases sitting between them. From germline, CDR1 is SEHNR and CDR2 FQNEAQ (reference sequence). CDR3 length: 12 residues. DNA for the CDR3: TGTGCCAGCACCCCTAGGCAGCTGGAAGCTTTCTTT. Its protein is CASTPRQLEAFF.

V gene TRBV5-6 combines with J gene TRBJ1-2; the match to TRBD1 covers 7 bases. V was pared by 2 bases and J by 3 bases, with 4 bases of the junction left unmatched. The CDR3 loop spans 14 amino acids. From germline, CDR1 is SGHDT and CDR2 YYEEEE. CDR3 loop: CASSLAGQHYGYTF. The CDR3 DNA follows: TGTGCCAGCAGCTTAGCGGGACAGCACTATGGCTACACCTTC.

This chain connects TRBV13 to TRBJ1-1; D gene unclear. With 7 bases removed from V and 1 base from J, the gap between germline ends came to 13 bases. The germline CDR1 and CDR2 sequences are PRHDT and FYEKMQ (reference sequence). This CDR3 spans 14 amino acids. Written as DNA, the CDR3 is TGTGCCAGCACCTCGTTTACGGAGAACACTGAAGCTTTCTTT. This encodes CASTSFTENTEAFF.

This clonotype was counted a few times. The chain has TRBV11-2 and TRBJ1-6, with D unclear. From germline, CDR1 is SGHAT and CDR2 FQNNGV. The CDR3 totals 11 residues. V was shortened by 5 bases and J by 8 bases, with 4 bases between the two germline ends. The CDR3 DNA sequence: TGTGCCAGCAGCCCTTATTCACCCCTCCACTTT. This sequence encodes CASSPYSPLHF.